This TCR beta chain was documented in a study of blood T cell repertoires in COVID-19. Looking at the study overall: Samples taken during acute and convalescent COVID-19 were collected in the United States, Italy and Spain. Sources were T cells, B-cell-depleted T cells, or PBMCs; the material itself was cDNA or gDNA.

Source study methods: How many nucleated cells were present was estimated from reference gene primer amplification. TCRdb keeps only in-frame clones here, not all; method: immunoSEQ multiplex PCR. V and J calls and clone size come straight from that table; D and trimming were deduced from the DNA. Of 150,000 to 180,000 clones listed, around 83% are singletons. Germline V gene lookup returns CDR1 SGHNT and CDR2 YYREEE (reference sequence). This CDR3 is 15 amino acids long. After removal of 0 bases from V and 4 bases from J, the junction contained 2 bases not matched to a gene. The sequencing input was peripheral blood. This receptor was taken from a woman aged 60-75 years with acute or convalescent COVID-19. This chain joins TRBV5-4 and TRBJ1-3, with TRBD1 identical over 9 bases. CDR3: CASSLDRGLGNTIYF. The CDR3 nucleotides read TGTGCCAGCAGCTTGGACAGGGGGCTAGGAAACACCATATATTTT.